This T cell receptor (beta chain) was recovered during a study of cytomegalovirus exposure and HLA in healthy donors. Study as a whole: Unique TCRs from HLA-typed donors, 80 million to 90 million of them, were held in an early data release.

Despite likely unrecorded immune exposures, the donors were nominally healthy at the time of sampling. Notes on this clone: The antigen remains unidentified.

General observations from the study: Of the V segments, some could not be distinguished, including TRBV6-2 and TRBV6-3, and were excluded. Researchers counted approximately 160 TCR beta chains as cytomegalovirus-associated.

Deletions cut 9 bases from V and 9 bases from J, with 16 bases between. The CDR3 spans 13 residues. Per germline, CDR1 SGHRS and CDR2 YFSETQ. PCR employed 60 Vbeta and 13 Jbeta primers. The assay was immunoSEQ multiplex PCR, and TCRdb's table has in-frame clones only and misses some. Found here are 170,000 or so clones, around 77% of them singletons; the top ten hold around 1.5%. This receptor was taken from a woman under 40 in good health and CMV-seronegative. This chain connects TRBV5-1 to TRBJ1-6; no clear D gene. Sample: PBMCs. CDR3 region: CANAGRFGSPLHF. In DNA form, the CDR3 reads TGCGCCAACGCGGGCAGGTTTGGTTCACCCCTCCACTTT.